These 2 T cell receptor beta chains originate from one sample sequenced in a study of blood T cells in healthy people across ages. A sample-barcoded 5' primer and a J-beta primer mix were used in a second PCR of roughly 6 to 11 cycles. TCRdb fed the 5' RACE reads into MiXCR, producing one record per CDR3 protein. The table records fewer than 2,000,000 distinct CDR3 sequences, roughly 32% of them present only once. Sequenced sample: blood. The receptors shown here come from a woman in her thirties in good health.

At least ten counts were recorded for this clonotype. The rearrangement links TRBV4-1 to TRBJ2-3; D not certain. The CDR3 consists of 13 residues. With 6 bases removed from V and 2 bases from J, the gap between germline ends came to 9 bases. Germline CDR1 reads MGHRA; CDR2 reads YSYEKL. The CDR3 here is CASRSTYTDTQYF. The CDR3, as DNA: TGCGCCAGCAGATCTACCTACACAGATACGCAGTATTTT.

With respect to this clonotype: At one end, the junction sequence differs from germline, possibly due to a read error. J is TRBJ1-2 and V is TRBV4-1; TRBD1 agrees at 7 bases. This CDR3 region has 16 residues. Germline assignment: CDR1 MGHRA and CDR2 YSYEKL. CDR3 DNA: TGCGCCGGCAGCCAAGATAAAGGGGGCGCCGGCTATGGCTACACCTTC. Its protein product is CAGSQDKGGAGYGYTF.